This is a list of T cell receptor beta chains from one sample in a study of technical replicates of blood from several donors. Assay: immunoSEQ multiplex PCR; the TCRdb copy retains only in-frame clones and omits some. This table has some 57,000 clones, approximately 97% appearing once. The sample comprised T cells isolated from PBMCs. The source of these receptors is a human donor in good health. CDR3s include the opening cysteine and the closing phenylalanine or tryptophan. The D gene is left open where the match is weak. Some rows mark clone size as missing; the rest say once, few, many or name a class of expanded clone.

CDR3: CASSLSTLGRDRATENTEAFF
DNA: TGTGCCAGCAGCTTATCAACTTTGGGTCGGGACAGGGCTACTGAGAACACTGAAGCTTTCTTT
D: TRBD1
V: TRBV13
J: TRBJ1-1
length: 21
size: .

CDR3: CASSLGPRADTQYF
DNA: TGTGCCAGCAGTTTAGGGCCGCGGGCGGATACGCAGTATTTT
D: .
V: TRBV28
J: TRBJ2-3
length: 14
size: .

CDR3: CASSRGFENIQYF
DNA: TGTGCATCCTCTAGGGGGTTTGAAAACATTCAGTACTTC
D: .
V: TRBV28
J: TRBJ2-4
length: 13
size: .

CDR3: CATSRETQESYEQYF
DNA: TGTGCCACCAGCAGAGAGACACAGGAATCCTACGAGCAGTACTTC
D: .
V: TRBV15
J: TRBJ2-7
length: 15
size: .

CDR3: CASSYDFDEQFF
DNA: TGTGCCAGCAGCTACGACTTCGATGAGCAGTTCTTC
D: .
V: TRBV7-6
J: TRBJ2-1
length: 12
size: .

CDR3: CSVGGGHNYGYTF
DNA: TGCAGCGTTGGGGGGGGCCATAACTATGGCTACACCTTC
D: .
V: TRBV29-1
J: TRBJ1-2
length: 13
size: few

CDR3: CASSLDRGNSPLHF
DNA: TGTGCCAGCAGTCTTGACAGGGGTAATTCACCCCTCCACTTT
D: TRBD1
V: TRBV6-5
J: TRBJ1-6
length: 14
size: .

CDR3: CAGGGGSSYEQYF
DNA: TGTGCCGGGGGGGGCGGGAGCTCCTACGAGCAGTACTTC
D: .
V: TRBV28
J: TRBJ2-7
length: 13
size: .

CDR3: CASSRGDGPDYGYTF
DNA: TGCGCCAGCAGCCGCGGAGATGGTCCAGACTATGGCTACACCTTC
D: .
V: TRBV4-1
J: TRBJ1-2
length: 15
size: .

CDR3: CATLRQGYGYTF
DNA: TGTGCTACCCTAAGACAGGGCTATGGCTACACCTTC
D: TRBD1
V: TRBV27
J: TRBJ1-2
length: 12
size: once